Following are 30 T cell receptor beta chains from one sample sequenced in a study of regulatory T cells in long-lasting Graves disease. The time point is: newly diagnosed GD, antithyroid drugs for less than 3 months. Scientists built the TCR library using RNA that was extracted from PBMCs. In building TCR beta libraries, iRepertoire HTBI primers were used together with Arm-PCR of CDR3 regions. TCRdb redid the calling of the multiplex PCR reads with MiXCR, one entry per CDR3 protein. Altogether 250,000 to 300,000 distinct CDR3 sequences are present, roughly 18% being singletons, with the ten largest covering 13% to 15%. These records were also assigned to another study, of T cells in Graves' hyperthyroidism and ophthalmopathy.

The starting material was peripheral blood mononuclear cells (PBMCs), obtained at new diagnosis, from a patient treated with antithyroid drugs. The receptor set was obtained from a woman aged 25 to 39 with Graves disease.

This clonotype has a count of ten or more. The J gene is TRBJ1-5, the V gene TRBV18; TRBD1 agrees at 7 bases. The CDR3 length is 14 residues. The V gene end was trimmed by 6 bases and the J gene end by 7 bases; junction bases not matched to a gene: 9. Germline V gene sequence: CDR1 KGHSH, CDR2 LQKENI. The DNA for the CDR3 is TGTGCCAGCTCCTTTGACAGGGACGAGCAGCCCCAGCATTTT. As protein: CASSFDRDEQPQHF. Together with reference TRBV18 and TRBJ1-5, the CDR3 gives the full variable domain: NAGVMQNPRHLVRRRGQEARLRCSPMKGHSHVYWYRQLPEEGLKFMVYLQKENIIDESGMPKERFSAEFPKEGPSILRIQQVVRGDSAAYFCASSFDRDEQPQHFGDGTRLSIL.

Remarks on this clonotype: A far larger clone is a single base away, which makes a read error likely. The chain is built from TRBV5-1 and TRBJ2-5; D is unresolved. V gave up 5 bases and J gave up 8 bases, with 19 bases separating them. Germline values: CDR1 SGHRS, CDR2 YFSETQ. CDR3 length: 14 residues. CDR3 bases: TGCGCCAGCAGAGGAGAAGGCCCACCGGGTACCCAGTACTTC. Residues: CASRGEGPPGTQYF.

This clonotype showed up many times. The chain joins TRBV24-1 to TRBJ2-5; possible D gene TRBD2, 5 bases. Germline V gene lookup returns CDR1 KGHDR and CDR2 SFDVKD. The CDR3 is made up of 14 amino acids. V lost 2 bases to trimming and J lost 2 bases, with 8 bases between them. The CDR3 reads CATSDSGGQETQYF. CDR3 sequence (DNA): TGTGCCACCAGTGATTCAGGAGGACAAGAGACCCAGTACTTC.

This clonotype was counted ten times or more. The chain links TRBV18 to TRBJ2-1; D gene ambiguous. Trimming pared 0 bases from V and 5 bases from J, leaving 11 bases between. The CDR3 totals 15 residues. In germline, CDR1 is KGHSH, CDR2 LQKENI. The CDR3 protein is CASSPPSRPNNEQFF. The CDR3 DNA reads as TGTGCCAGCTCACCACCTAGCCGACCTAACAATGAGCAGTTCTTC.

In its sample, this clonotype was seen many times. The chain recombines TRBV3-1 with TRBJ2-7, with TRBD2 identical over 9 bases. The J segment lost 7 bases and the V segment lost 3 bases, leaving 7 bases of the junction unmatched. CDR1 is LGHDT and CDR2 is YNNKEL in the germline V gene (reference sequence). This CDR3 spans 14 amino acids. The CDR3 region has the DNA TGTGCCAGCAGCCACACGGGACTAGCAAATGAGCAGTACTTC. Translation gives CASSHTGLANEQYF.

This clonotype was detected only a few times. This sequence may be a read error, since a much larger clone differs from it by one base. The chain couples TRBV6-1 to TRBJ1-3, with D hard to call. The CDR3 length is 15 residues. CDR1 is MNHNS, CDR2 SASEGT, per germline. V was cut by 8 bases and J by 0 bases, with 14 bases left in between. Here the CDR3 reads CASHRPEVSGNTIYF. The CDR3 nucleotides are TGTGCCAGCCACAGACCGGAGGTCTCTGGAAACACCATATATTTT.

This clonotype occurred many times. The chain has TRBV12-3 or TRBV12-4 and TRBJ1-3; D is unresolved. The CDR3 extends over 12 amino acids. Trimming removed 4 bases at V and 2 bases at J, with 3 bases between. CDR3 region: CASSYAGNTIYF. The CDR3 region has the DNA TGTGCCAGCAGTTATGCTGGAAACACCATATATTTT.

This clonotype was seen just once. The V and J genes are TRBV7-3 and TRBJ2-7, with 11 bases aligning to TRBD1. The length of the CDR3 is 15 residues. CDR1 and CDR2 from the germline V gene are SGHTA and FQGTGA. V gave up 5 bases and J gave up 6 bases; unmatched junction bases: 9. The CDR3 loop is CASSVRGTGGREQYF. The CDR3 DNA follows: TGTGCCAGCAGCGTACGCGGGACAGGGGGGCGCGAGCAGTACTTC.

There are many counts of this clonotype. The chain has TRBV5-1 and TRBJ2-2; 8 bases fit TRBD1. CDR1 and CDR2 (germline): SGHRS, YFSETQ. The ends lost 0 bases at V and 4 bases at J; junction bases unmatched: 8. The length of the CDR3 is 17 residues. CDR3 amino acids: CASSLALDREPTGELFF. The DNA for the CDR3 is TGCGCCAGCAGCTTGGCCCTGGACAGGGAACCCACCGGGGAGCTGTTTTTT.

Points on this clonotype: A single base is all that separates this from a far larger clone, so a read error is likely. The V gene is TRBV5-1, the J gene TRBJ2-7; unclear D gene. Germline V lookup: CDR1 SGHRS, CDR2 YFSETQ. V was clipped by 2 bases and J by 7 bases, with 19 bases between them. This CDR3 comprises 15 residues. The CDR3 spells CASSFSIISYNEQYF. The CDR3 DNA is TGCGCCAGCAGCTTCTCCATTATCTCCTACAATGAGCAGTACTTC.

This clonotype was picked up a small number of times. The chain uses TRBV7-9 and TRBJ2-2, with 9 bases matching TRBD1. The J segment lost 4 bases and the V segment lost 7 bases, leaving 16 bases of the junction unmatched. The CDR3 loop spans 18 amino acids. CDR1 and CDR2 (germline): SEHNR, FQNEAQ (reference sequence). Here the CDR3 DNA reads TGTGCCAGCACCCACGCAGGGACAGGGAGGCGCGGCACCGGGGAGCTGTTTTTT. Its protein is CASTHAGTGRRGTGELFF. The complete variable domain, with remaining parts taken from reference TRBV7-9 and TRBJ2-2, reads DTGVSQNPRHKITKRGQNVTFRCDPISEHNRLYWYRQTLGQGPEFLTYFQNEAQLEKSRLLSDRFSAERPKGSFSTLEIQRTEQGDSAMYLCASTHAGTGRRGTGELFFGEGSRLTVL.

This chain links TRBV29-1 with TRBJ2-7, with TRBD1 matching over 9 bases. V was clipped by 7 bases and J by 2 bases; unmatched bases: 9. Germline CDR1 reads SQVTM; CDR2 reads ANQGSEA. CDR3 length: 14 amino acids. CDR3 protein: CSAVSGQGTYEQYF. CDR3 DNA sequence: TGCAGCGCCGTCTCGGGACAGGGCACCTACGAGCAGTACTTC.

The genes are TRBV6-2 or TRBV6-3 and TRBJ1-2; D is possibly TRBD1 (5 bases). The CDR3 loop spans 15 amino acids. Germline assignment: CDR1 MNHEY and CDR2 SVGEGT. V was trimmed by 0 bases and J by 8 bases, leaving 16 bases between them. CDR3 sequence: CASSYSRAGPSGYTF. CDR3 DNA: TGTGCCAGCAGTTACTCGAGAGCAGGGCCCTCCGGCTACACCTTC.

This clonotype was detected ten times or more. The gene calls are TRBV6-1 and TRBJ1-2; 7 nucleotides align to TRBD1. The germline V gene has CDR1 MNHNS and CDR2 SASEGT. V shed 7 bases and J 4 bases; nucleotides not matched to a gene: 6. CDR3 length: 13 residues. The CDR3 DNA reads as TGTGCCAGCAAAAGGACAGGCGGCTATGGCTACACCTTC. Translating gives CASKRTGGYGYTF.

The rearrangement links TRBV5-4 to TRBJ2-1; D uncertain. This CDR3 has 13 amino acids. Germline assignment: CDR1 SGHNT and CDR2 YYREEE (reference sequence). With 0 bases removed from V and 5 bases from J, the gap between germline ends came to 6 bases. DNA for the CDR3: TGTGCCAGCAGCTTGGAGTGGGACAATGAGCAGTTCTTC. This sequence encodes CASSLEWDNEQFF.

This clonotype was detected ten times or more. The chain couples TRBV20-1 to TRBJ2-2; D perhaps matches TRBD1 (6 bases). Germline values: CDR1 DFQATT, CDR2 SNEGSKA (reference sequence). V lost 1 base and J 3 bases, leaving 15 bases between the germline ends. The CDR3 extends over 16 amino acids. The CDR3 region is CSARAAGQGHTGELFF. The CDR3 bases are TGCAGTGCTAGAGCTGCAGGGCAGGGGCACACCGGGGAGCTGTTTTTT.

Notes on this clonotype: A much larger clone differs by one base, so this may be a read error. This chain joins TRBV3-1 and TRBJ2-2; 9 positions agree with TRBD2. Per germline, CDR1 LGHDT and CDR2 YNNKEL (reference sequence). The CDR3 is made up of 15 amino acids. V dropped 6 bases and J dropped 4; count of bases not matched to a gene: 6. In DNA form, the CDR3 reads TGTGCCAGCAGTCGACTAGCGGTGAGCACCGGGGAGCTGTTTTTT. Amino acid sequence: CASSRLAVSTGELFF. The full variable domain, with the rest looked up from reference TRBV3-1 and TRBJ2-2, is DTAVSQTPKYLVTQMGNDKSIKCEQNLGHDTMYWYKQDSKKFLKIMFSYNNKELIINETVPNRFSPKSPDKAHLNLHINSLELGDSAVYFCASSRLAVSTGELFFGEGSRLTVL.

This clonotype appeared many times. A junction end diverges from the germline sequence, so it may reflect a read error. The V gene is TRBV5-1, the J gene TRBJ1-3; D uncertain. CDR1 SGHRS and CDR2 YFSETQ come from the germline V gene. This CDR3 region has 16 residues. In DNA form, the CDR3 reads TGTGCCAGCAGCCCCCGACGCCTCTCCTCTGGAAACACCATATATTTT. Protein: CASSPRRLSSGNTIYF.

The sample holds many counts of this clonotype. CDR3 amino acids: CASSQDLIKTGNTEAFF. Written as DNA, the CDR3 is TGTGCCAGCAGCCAAGATCTCATAAAAACAGGGAACACTGAAGCTTTCTTT. The chain recombines TRBV3-1 with TRBJ1-1, with D maybe TRBD1 (5 bases). This CDR3 spans 17 amino acids. V was pared by 0 bases and J by 1 base, with 15 bases between. Germline V gene data show CDR1 as LGHDT and CDR2 as YNNKEL (reference sequence). Full variable domain (outside the CDR3, taken from reference TRBV3-1 and TRBJ1-1): DTAVSQTPKYLVTQMGNDKSIKCEQNLGHDTMYWYKQDSKKFLKIMFSYNNKELIINETVPNRFSPKSPDKAHLNLHINSLELGDSAVYFCASSQDLIKTGNTEAFFGQGTRLTVV.

In this sample, this clonotype turned up many times. This chain connects TRBV18 to TRBJ2-1, with TRBD2 identical over 7 bases. Germline CDR1 reads KGHSH; CDR2 reads LQKENI. V lost 4 bases, J lost 4 bases, and 10 bases stayed unmatched. The CDR3 totals 16 residues. The DNA of the CDR3 is TGTGCCAGCTCACGAACGAGCGGGGCCTTATACAATGAGCAGTTCTTC. Amino acid sequence: CASSRTSGALYNEQFF.

This clonotype was counted many times. This rearrangement joins TRBV6-1 to TRBJ2-5; perhaps D is TRBD1 or TRBD2 (6 bases each). The V gene lost 7 bases and the J gene lost 1 base, with 10 bases spanning the gap. This CDR3 region has 13 residues. Germline CDR1 is MNHNS and CDR2 is SASEGT. The CDR3 protein is CASTRGRQETQYF. The CDR3 nucleotides read TGTGCCAGCACTCGGGGGCGCCAAGAGACCCAGTACTTC.

This clonotype came up many times. This chain links TRBV7-9 with TRBJ1-6; the D gene is possibly TRBD1 (6 bases). The V end was cut by 1 base, the J end by 4 bases, with 11 bases between. The germline gives CDR1 SEHNR, CDR2 FQNEAQ (reference sequence). The CDR3 loop spans 16 amino acids. The CDR3 coding sequence is TGTGCCAGCAGCTTAGAGCGGGGGACATATAATTCACCCCTCCACTTT. It encodes CASSLERGTYNSPLHF. Full variable domain (outside the CDR3, taken from reference TRBV7-9 and TRBJ1-6): DTGVSQNPRHKITKRGQNVTFRCDPISEHNRLYWYRQTLGQGPEFLTYFQNEAQLEKSRLLSDRFSAERPKGSFSTLEIQRTEQGDSAMYLCASSLERGTYNSPLHFGNGTRLTVT.

This clonotype was seen ten or more times. The gene calls are TRBV10-3 and TRBJ1-5; 9 positions agree with TRBD1. Unmatched junction bases numbered 4, after V lost 3 bases and J lost 4 bases. The CDR3 extends over 15 amino acids. Germline V CDR1 and CDR2: ENHRY, SYGVKD. Here the CDR3 reads CAISDGTGRNQPQHF. CDR3 DNA: TGTGCCATCAGTGACGGGACAGGGAGAAATCAGCCCCAGCATTTT.

Concerning this clonotype: This may come from a read error, since a much larger clone is one base off. The conserved phenylalanine or tryptophan is not found at the CDR3 terminus, so this likely reflects a read error. The chain carries TRBV7-6 and TRBJ1-5; D is unresolved. Germline V lookup: CDR1 SGHVS, CDR2 FNYEAQ. V was pared by 0 bases and J by 3 bases, with 9 bases between. This CDR3 region has 15 residues. This chain's CDR3 is CASSLAAGNNQPQHL. CDR3 nucleotides: TGTGCCAGCAGCTTAGCAGCCGGGAACAATCAGCCCCAGCATTTA.

The table lists this clonotype with many counts. The genes are TRBV20-1 and TRBJ2-2, with D perhaps given as TRBD1 or TRBD2 (5 bases each). Trimming cost V 2 bases and J 5 bases, with 12 bases left between them. The CDR3 extends over 14 amino acids. Germline V gene data show CDR1 as DFQATT and CDR2 as SNEGSKA (reference sequence). This CDR3 is CSARFDEGTGELFF. CDR3 nucleotides: TGCAGTGCTAGATTCGACGAGGGGACCGGGGAGCTGTTTTTT.

This rearrangement joins TRBV6-2 or TRBV6-3 to TRBJ2-5; 7 nucleotides align to TRBD1. The CDR3 runs 13 residues. The germline CDR1 and CDR2 sequences are MNHEY and SVGEGT. The J segment lost 3 bases and the V segment lost 5 bases, leaving 3 bases of the junction unmatched. The CDR3 sequence: CASSDREEETQYF. CDR3 nucleotide sequence: TGTGCCAGCAGTGACAGGGAAGAAGAGACCCAGTACTTC.

V usage is TRBV6-1 and J usage is TRBJ2-3, with unresolved D. The CDR3 extends over 16 amino acids. The germline V gene has CDR1 MNHNS and CDR2 SASEGT. V was shortened by 5 bases and J by 2 bases, with 17 bases between the two germline ends. The CDR3 here is CASSSSLDRVTDTQYF. In nucleotides, the CDR3 is TGTGCCAGCAGTAGTTCACTCGACCGGGTCACAGATACGCAGTATTTT.

Many counts were recorded for this clonotype. V is TRBV27 and J is TRBJ2-3, with D perhaps TRBD1 (5 bases). V lost 6 bases and J lost 1, with 17 bases in between. The CDR3 has 16 amino acids. Germline loops: CDR1 MNHEY, CDR2 SMNVEV (reference sequence). The CDR3 coding sequence is TGTGCCAGCAGGACGTGGACAATCCTAGGCACAGATACGCAGTATTTT. It is translated as CASRTWTILGTDTQYF.

The chain recombines TRBV29-1 with TRBJ2-5; tentatively, D is TRBD1 (5 bases). Germline V CDR1 and CDR2: SQVTM, ANQGSEA. The CDR3 spans 12 residues. The germline V and J ends were trimmed by 5 bases and 5 bases, with 12 bases remaining between them. In nucleotides, the CDR3 is TGCAGCGTTAGCAGGGTTCGGGAGACCCAGTACTTC. Translated: CSVSRVRETQYF.

About this clonotype itself: At one boundary the junction diverges from the germline segment, which might be a read error. This chain links TRBV7-2 with TRBJ2-4; D may match TRBD1 or TRBD2 (5 bases each). Germline-derived CDR1 and CDR2 are SGHTA and FQGNSA. This CDR3 comprises 17 residues. The CDR3 spells CVSSLRGAGLAKNIQYF. In nucleotides, the CDR3 is TGTGTCAGCAGCTTACGAGGGGCAGGGCTAGCCAAAAACATTCAGTACTTC.